The sample holds many counts of the clone carrying this T cell receptor beta chain. The target antigen is unknown. The data are from a study of tumor-infiltrating lymphocytes in primary liver carcinoma. The study, taken as a whole, reports: Tumor-adjacent and tumor-blood pairs shared a smaller degree of overlap than tumor region pairs.

The length of the CDR3 is 19 residues. Germline V gene sequence: CDR1 SGHKS, CDR2 YYEKEE (reference sequence). After removal of 3 bases from V and 5 bases from J, the junction contained 19 bases not matched to a gene. Synthesis of TCR beta cDNA was carried out from 500 ng total RNA with a constant-region primer. Three nested multiplex PCR rounds of slightly modified ARM-PCR generated TCR beta libraries. TRBV1-TRBV30 forward and Cbeta reverse primers drove the first two approximately 10-cycle rounds. One entry per CDR3 protein results from TCRdb running MiXCR on the multiplex PCR reads. The sample has fewer than 75,000 distinct CDR3 sequences; roughly two thirds are singletons. Starting material for RNA and DNA co-extraction consisted of about 17-30 mg of unsorted bulk tissue.

Sequencing was performed on liver tumor tissue from sampling region 4. Subset described: tumor region T4, right-lateral pole. The genes are TRBV5-5 and TRBJ2-2; 7 nucleotides line up with TRBD1. The sequence was obtained from a man aged 35 to 55 with primary liver carcinoma and hepatitis B virus infection. CDR3 region: CASSSRQGDSKYSTGELFF. DNA of the CDR3: TGTGCCAGCAGCTCCAGACAGGGCGATTCAAAATACTCGACCGGGGAGCTGTTTTTT.